Following are 3 T cell receptor beta chains from one sample sequenced in a study of response to subunit inactivated influenza vaccine. TCRdb itself ran the RT-PCR reads through MiXCR, one entry per CDR3 protein. The sample yields around 500,000 distinct CDR3 sequences, approximately 10% seen once. The sequencing used PBMCs from blood, collected roughly 6 weeks after vaccination. Receptors were obtained from a man aged 45-65 years who received an inactivated influenza vaccine.

This clonotype appeared a few times. The chain couples TRBV4-3 to TRBJ2-1, with 8 bases aligning to TRBD1. The V and J ends lost 0 bases and 2 bases, in that order; junction bases with no gene match: 6. Germline V gene data show CDR1 as LGHNA and CDR2 as YSLEER. The CDR3 sequence is 17 residues long. The CDR3 sequence is CASSQETGQAAYNEQFF. In DNA, the CDR3 is TGCGCCAGCAGCCAAGAGACGGGACAGGCCGCCTACAATGAGCAGTTCTTC.

This clonotype was picked up a small number of times. J is TRBJ1-5 and V is TRBV7-9, with a weak D call TRBD1 (5 bases). CDR1 is SEHNR and CDR2 is FQNEAQ in the germline V gene (reference sequence). Trimming stripped 5 bases from V and 7 bases from J, with 12 bases between. This CDR3 spans 13 amino acids. CDR3: CASSPTGGQPQHF. The CDR3, as DNA: TGTGCCAGCAGCCCTACGGGGGGGCAGCCCCAGCATTTT.

The J gene is TRBJ1-5, the V gene TRBV11-2, with 9 nucleotides matching TRBD1. The CDR3 spans 14 residues. From germline, CDR1 is SGHAT and CDR2 FQNNGV. Trimming removed 3 bases from V and 5 bases from J; junction bases left unmatched: 2. CDR3 bases: TGTGCCAGCAGCTTGAGGACAGGGGATCAGCCCCAGCATTTT. Translated, it gives CASSLRTGDQPQHF.